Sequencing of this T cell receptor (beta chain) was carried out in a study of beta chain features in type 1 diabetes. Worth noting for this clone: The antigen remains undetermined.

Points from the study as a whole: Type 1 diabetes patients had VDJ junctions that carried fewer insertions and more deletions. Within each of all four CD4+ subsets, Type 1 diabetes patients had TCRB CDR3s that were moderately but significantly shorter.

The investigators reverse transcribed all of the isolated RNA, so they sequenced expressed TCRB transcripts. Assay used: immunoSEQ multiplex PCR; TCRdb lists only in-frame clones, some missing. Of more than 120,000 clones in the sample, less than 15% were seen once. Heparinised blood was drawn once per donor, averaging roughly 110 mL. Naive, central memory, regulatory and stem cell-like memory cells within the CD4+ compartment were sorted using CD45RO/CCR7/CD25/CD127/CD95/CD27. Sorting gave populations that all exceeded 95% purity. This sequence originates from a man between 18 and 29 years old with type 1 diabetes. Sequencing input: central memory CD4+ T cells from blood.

CDR3 in amino acids: CSVGQEGHQPQHF. CDR3 nucleotides: TGCAGCGTTGGACAGGAGGGGCATCAGCCCCAGCATTTT. The rearrangement uses TRBV29-1 and TRBJ1-5; tentatively, D is TRBD1 (6 bases). V was clipped by 4 bases and J by 5 bases, with 12 bases between them. Germline CDR1 is SQVTM and CDR2 is ANQGSEA. The CDR3 length is 13 residues.